Below, 8 T cell receptor delta chains from the same sample are listed, as sequenced in a study of Vδ1+ human thymocytes. Study-level findings and limits: Highly polyclonal TRG and TRD repertoires with Gaussian CDR3 length distributions appeared in thymus.

For these TCRs, the target antigens are not known. Sequences come from RNA converted to cDNA by reverse transcription. CDR3 amplicons came from multiplex PCR with pooled V-gene forward and constant-region reverse primers. TCRdb reanalysed the multiplex PCR reads via CATT. The table lists some 23,000 delta-chain clones, over 25% of them singletons. The sequenced sample was Vdelta1+ gamma-delta thymocytes from the thymus. The subset: FACS-sorted CD3+ TCRalphabeta- TCRVdelta1+ TCRVdelta2- thymocytes. The receptors originated from a boy less than two years old who had congenital heart surgery.

A remark on this clone: Germline is not matched at one junction end, which may reflect a read error. This chain uses TRDV1 with TRDJ1; TRDD3 matches 12 bases. The CDR3 length is 21 residues. In germline, CDR1 is TSWWSYY, CDR2 QGS. CDR3 region: CALGPRLSYWLGDTGTDKPIF. CDR3 coding DNA: TGTGCTCTTGGGCCCCGCCTTTCCTACTGGCTGGGGGATACGGGCACCGATAAACCCATCTTT.

This clone is medium-sized by share. V is TRDV1 and J is TRDJ1; 7 nucleotides line up with TRDD3. The CDR3 is 20 residues long. The germline CDR1 and CDR2 sequences are TSWWSYY and QGS. V lost 1 base and J lost 0; bases outside the gene matches: 17. CDR3 sequence reads: CALGERCPRHWGPYTDKLIF. The DNA for the CDR3 is TGTGCTCTTGGGGAACGGTGTCCTCGTCACTGGGGACCGTACACCGATAAACTCATCTTT.

V usage is TRDV1 and J usage is TRDJ1, with 10 positions matching TRDD3. The J segment lost 8 bases and the V segment lost 6 bases, leaving 21 bases of the junction unmatched. CDR1 is TSWWSYY, CDR2 QGS, per germline. The CDR3 is 18 amino acids. The CDR3 nucleotides read TGTGCTCTTGGTTCCCCAGTTCCTCTACTGGGGGATCCGATCAAACTCATCTTT. Protein sequence: CALGSPVPLLGDPIKLIF.

About this clone: At the DNA level, this CDR3 is encoded by other sequences in the same sample as well. J is TRDJ1 and V is TRDV1; a weak D match, TRDD3 (5 bases). Germline CDR1 TSWWSYY, CDR2 QGS. The V and J ends lost 3 bases and 5 bases respectively, with 22 bases between them. CDR3 length: 17 residues. CDR3 coding DNA: TGTGCTCTTGGGGAGCCCGGCACGGGGTACGGGGAGGATAAACTCATCTTT. This translates into CALGEPGTGYGEDKLIF.

The V gene is TRDV1, the J gene TRDJ1; D ambiguous. Per germline, CDR1 TSWWSYY and CDR2 QGS. With 1 base removed from V and 0 bases from J, the gap between germline ends came to 18 bases. The CDR3 length is 18 residues. Written as DNA, the CDR3 is TGTGCTCTTGGGGAACGGGTCTGTGCCCGTGTCTACACCGATAAACTCATCTTT. It translates to CALGERVCARVYTDKLIF.

A few counts support this clone. The chain joins TRDV1 to TRDJ1; weak D call: TRDD2 (6 bases). V lost 1 base, J lost 0 bases, and 42 bases lay in between. The CDR3 has 26 residues. Germline lookup yields CDR1 TSWWSYY and CDR2 QGS. In DNA form, the CDR3 reads TGTGCTCTTGGGGAACCGAGTTCCTTCCGAGGGGCTATGTTTGTGGGACCGGACCTATACACCGATAAACTCATCTTT. It translates to CALGEPSSFRGAMFVGPDLYTDKLIF.

This clone was observed a handful of times. The rearrangement uses TRDV1 and TRDJ1; D is undetermined. V was clipped by 1 base and J by 0 bases, with 9 bases between them. Germline-derived CDR1 and CDR2 are TSWWSYY and QGS. The CDR3 length is 15 residues. In DNA, the CDR3 is TGTGCTCTTGGGGAACCCACCACGTACACCGATAAACTCATCTTT. This sequence encodes CALGEPTTYTDKLIF.

This clone has a handful of counts. The J gene is TRDJ1, the V gene TRDV1, with 11 nucleotides matching TRDD3. Trimming removed 5 bases from V and 0 bases from J; junction bases left unmatched: 17. The germline V gene encodes CDR1 TSWWSYY and CDR2 QGS. This CDR3 has 20 amino acids. The DNA for the CDR3 is TGTGCTCTTGGGCCCCCTCACCTATGGGGGATACGGAAGGACACCGATAAACTCATCTTT. Translation: CALGPPHLWGIRKDTDKLIF.